This T cell receptor beta chain was captured by sequencing in a study of T-cell memory formation after mild COVID-19. This clonotype was seen only a few times. CDR3 length: 15 amino acids. The germline gives CDR1 SQVTM, CDR2 ANQGSEA. V dropped 0 bases and J dropped 3 bases, with 15 bases sitting between them. From the 5' RACE reads, TCRdb called clonotypes with MiXCR, one entry per CDR3 protein. The sample includes more than 400,000 distinct CDR3 sequences, 18% of them seen just once. The receptor was derived from an adult woman who had mild COVID-19 (a few samples of this study predate the infection). Cell type and time point are not known. Sequencing input: PBMCs or a T cell subset sorted from them (not recorded which). The V call is TRBV29-1, the J call TRBJ2-7, with a tentative D call TRBD2 (6 bases). The CDR3 region is CSVEEGSGTFYEQYF. For the CDR3, the DNA is TGCAGCGTTGAAGAAGGTTCAGGGACTTTCTACGAGCAGTACTTC.